The entry below describes one T cell receptor beta chain. Between the trimmed V and J ends, which lost 2 bases and 1 base, there was a span of 10 bases. Germline lookup yields CDR1 SGHDT and CDR2 YYEEEE. This CDR3 comprises 14 residues. Participants were aged roughly 18 to 90 years, lived in some 23 US areas, and enrolled virtually. Among Cohort 3 donors, those recovered had two negative PCRs, clearance, or symptom resolution. TCRdb keeps only in-frame clones here, not all; method: immunoSEQ multiplex PCR. This sample has 180,000 or so clones; approximately 85% occur once, and the top ten carry more than 5.5%. The source of the sample is a study of blood T cell repertoires in COVID-19. Study background: There were acute and convalescent COVID-19 samples, and they came from the United States, Italy and Spain. Sources were T cells, B-cell-depleted T cells, or PBMCs; the material itself was cDNA or gDNA.

This chain connects TRBV5-6 to TRBJ2-7; TRBD1 might be the D (6 bases). Material for sequencing was PBMCs or T cells enriched from blood (not recorded which). This receptor was identified in a man aged 35 to 55 who had recovered from COVID-19. CDR3: CASSFRDISYEQYF. In nucleotides, the CDR3 is TGTGCCAGCAGCTTCCGGGACATTTCCTACGAGCAGTACTTC.